The rows below give T cell receptor beta chains drawn from one sample of a study of cytomegalovirus exposure and HLA in healthy donors. TCRdb's copy holds only in-frame clones and misses some; the assay was immunoSEQ multiplex PCR. The sample includes over 90,000 clones, roughly four fifths of them seen just once. Sequencing was carried out using PBMCs. The receptors shown here come from a male donor in good health and CMV-seropositive. CDR3s include the opening cysteine and the closing phenylalanine or tryptophan. Each record gives: D gene, CDR3 length, V gene, clone size, J gene, CDR3 DNA, CDR3 protein. The D gene is left open where the match is weak. Not every row has a clone size; where given, it reads once, few, many or a size class.

>TRBD2|15|TRBV7-9|-|TRBJ2-7
TGTTCCAGCAGCCCTCGACTAGCCCCTGTGGACGAGCAGTACTTC
CSSSPRLAPVDEQYF
>TRBD2|17|TRBV27|-|TRBJ2-7
TGTGCCAGCAGCCGGGGACAACCTAGCGGGGGCTCCTACGAGCAGTACTTC
CASSRGQPSGGSYEQYF
>TRBD1|16|TRBV6-5|-|TRBJ2-7
TGTGCCAGCAGTTACTCACCGACAGGGGGGGCCTACGAGCAGTACTTC
CASSYSPTGGAYEQYF
>TRBD1|13|TRBV9|-|TRBJ2-5
TGTGCCAGCAGCTATGGGACAGAAGAGACCCAGTACTTC
CASSYGTEETQYF
>TRBD1|13|TRBV2|-|TRBJ1-1
TGTGCCAGCCGTGGACAGGGAGACACTGAAGCTTTCTTT
CASRGQGDTEAFF
>TRBD2|13|TRBV5-1|few|TRBJ2-3
TGCGCCAGCAGCTTGGAGTGGGGGGGTACGCAGTATTTT
CASSLEWGGTQYF
>-|15|TRBV7-2|-|TRBJ2-1
TGTGCCAGTCGTCAAACAGGGTCCTCCTACAATGAGCAGTTCTTC
CASRQTGSSYNEQFF
>-|14|TRBV7-2|-|TRBJ2-2
TGTGCCAGCAGCTTTTCCTACGGGGGCGGGGAGCTGTTTTTT
CASSFSYGGGELFF
>-|13|TRBV28|-|TRBJ1-5
TGTGCCAGCACCGTTTTCGGGAATCAGCCCCAGCATTTT
CASTVFGNQPQHF
>-|13|TRBV10-3|-|TRBJ2-7
TGTGCCATCGCCGGGATGAGCTCCTACGAGCAGTACTTC
CAIAGMSSYEQYF
>-|15|TRBV7-9|-|TRBJ2-4
TGTGCCAGCAGCAAATCAGGGTTAGCCGAAAACATTCAGTACTTC
CASSKSGLAENIQYF
>TRBD2|15|TRBV4-3|-|TRBJ2-7
TGCGCCAACAGCCAAGATCGAGCGGGGGGGTTGGAGCAGTACTTC
CANSQDRAGGLEQYF
>-|13|TRBV6-5|-|TRBJ1-5
TGTGCCAGCAGTTTGGAGGGAGCTCAGCCCCAGCATTTT
CASSLEGAQPQHF
>-|13|TRBV7-2|-|TRBJ2-2
TGTGCCAGCAGCTTCCGCCTCGGGGGGGAGCTGTTTTTT
CASSFRLGGELFF
>TRBD1|14|TRBV7-2|once|TRBJ2-5
TGTGCCAGCAGCTGGGACAGGGGGCAGGGGACCCAGTACTTC
CASSWDRGQGTQYF
>-|15|TRBV11-3|-|TRBJ2-5
TGTGCCAGCAGCTTGGGGGCGGGGGCAGGGGAGACCCAGTACTTC
CASSLGAGAGETQYF
>-|13|TRBV27|-|TRBJ2-7
TGTGCCAGCAGTTTATTAGGGGACTACGAGCAGTACTTC
CASSLLGDYEQYF
>TRBD2|16|TRBV18|-|TRBJ2-7
TGTGCCAGCTCACCACCGACTAGCGGGTCCTCCTACGAGCAGTACTTC
CASSPPTSGSSYEQYF
>TRBD1|13|TRBV28|-|TRBJ2-3
TGTGCCAGCGATGGACAGGCCCGAGATACGCAGTATTTT
CASDGQARDTQYF
>TRBD2|16|TRBV11-2|-|TRBJ2-3
TGTGCCAGCAGTTCCGGACTAGCGGGAGTGGCAGATACGCAGTATTTT
CASSSGLAGVADTQYF
>-|13|TRBV5-4|-|TRBJ2-2
TGTGCCAGCAGCCTCTTAGCGGCCGGGGAGCTGTTTTTT
CASSLLAAGELFF
>TRBD2|15|TRBV7-9|-|TRBJ2-7
TGTGCCAGCAGCTTAGAGGGCGGGAGGGCCCACGAGCAGTACTTC
CASSLEGGRAHEQYF
>TRBD2|15|TRBV5-8|-|TRBJ2-3
TGTGCCAGCAGCGGCAAGGGACTAGGAGCAGATACGCAGTATTTT
CASSGKGLGADTQYF
>TRBD2|18|TRBV19|-|TRBJ2-1
TGTGCCAGTAGTATCATGCCTAGCGGGAGGGCCAGGAACAATGAGCAGTTCTTC
CASSIMPSGRARNNEQFF
>-|16|TRBV15|-|TRBJ1-4
TGTGCCACCAGCAGAGGCATTGGGGGCCGTGGAGAAAAACTGTTTTTT
CATSRGIGGRGEKLFF
>-|15|TRBV7-8|-|TRBJ2-1
TGTGCCAGCAGCTTAAACAGGGATACGCACAATGAGCAGTTCTTC
CASSLNRDTHNEQFF
>TRBD2|14|TRBV11-2|-|TRBJ2-1
TGTGCCAGCAGCCCTAGCGGGAGTTACAATGAGCAGTTCTTC
CASSPSGSYNEQFF
>-|15|TRBV7-6|-|TRBJ1-6
TGTGCCAGCAGCTTGATCAGCTCCTATAATTCACCCCTCCACTTT
CASSLISSYNSPLHF
>-|14|TRBV28|-|TRBJ2-1
TGTGCCAGCAGCTTCATGACTGAAGACAATGAGCAGTTCTTC
CASSFMTEDNEQFF
>-|15|TRBV6-5|-|TRBJ1-1
TGTGCCAGCAGTTACTCGCTACCAATGAACACTGAAGCTTTCTTT
CASSYSLPMNTEAFF
>-|15|TRBV28|-|TRBJ1-3
TGTGCCAGCAGTTCCTCTGGCTTTGATGGAAACACCATATATTTT
CASSSSGFDGNTIYF
>-|15|TRBV2|few|TRBJ1-2
TGTGCCAGCAGTTTTGACCCCGGTACAGCCTATGGCTACACCTTC
CASSFDPGTAYGYTF
>-|15|TRBV4-3|-|TRBJ2-5
TGCGCCAGCAGCCAAGATACGGGAGCTGGTGAGACCCAGTACTTC
CASSQDTGAGETQYF